The 27 T cell receptor beta chains listed next were all sequenced from one sample in a study of T cell changes during pregnancy in multiple sclerosis. Libraries were prepared by immunoSEQ multiplex PCR; TCRdb keeps only in-frame clonotypes and omits some of them. Of some 53,000 clones listed, almost 95% were seen once; the top ten hold 0.25%. Specimen: CD4+ T cells from peripheral blood mononuclear cells, collected in the third trimester of pregnancy. All receptors derive from a female donor with multiple sclerosis, enrolled in a pregnancy study.

The CDR3 sequence is CASTAGQINSPLHF. CDR3 coding DNA: TGTGCCAGTACTGCGGGACAGATTAATTCACCCCTCCACTTT. This chain connects TRBV19 to TRBJ1-6; TRBD1 agrees at 7 bases. V was pared by 7 bases and J by 6 bases, with 6 bases of the junction left unmatched. From germline, CDR1 is LNHDA and CDR2 SQIVND (reference sequence). This CDR3 is built from 14 residues.

The rearrangement joins TRBV7-3 to TRBJ2-4, with 9 bases matching TRBD1. Germline CDR1 and CDR2: SGHTA and FQGTGA. Trimming cost V 5 bases and J 2 bases; bases outside gene matches: 10. The CDR3 totals 17 residues. CDR3 amino acids: CASSPGQGAGSKNIQYF. The CDR3 bases are TGTGCCAGCAGCCCGGGACAGGGTGCCGGTTCCAAAAACATTCAGTACTTC.

The table lists this clone with a count of one. This sequence joins TRBV28 and TRBJ2-2; possibly TRBD2 for D (6 bases). V lost 3 bases to trimming and J lost 2 bases, with 13 bases between them. The V gene's germline CDR1 is MDHEN and CDR2 SYDVKM. The CDR3 has 16 residues. The CDR3 loop reads CASSFPGLDNTGELFF. CDR3 DNA: TGTGCCAGCAGTTTCCCGGGACTTGATAACACCGGGGAGCTGTTTTTT.

The chain joins TRBV30 to TRBJ2-2; D perhaps matches TRBD2 (5 bases). The V end lost 0 bases, the J end lost 7 bases, and 6 bases lay between the germline ends. Germline V gene data show CDR1 as GTSNPN and CDR2 as SVGIG (reference sequence). This CDR3 is built from 12 residues. CDR3 nucleotide sequence: TGTGCCTGGAGTGTTGGGAGCGGGGAGCTGTTTTTT. Translated: CAWSVGSGELFF. The full variable domain, with the rest looked up from reference TRBV30 and TRBJ2-2, is SQTIHQWPATLVQPVGSPLSLECTVEGTSNPNLYWYRQAAGRGLQLLFYSVGIGQISSEVPQNLSASRPQDRQFILSSKKLLLSDSGFYLCAWSVGSGELFFGEGSRLTVL.

This clone was picked up one time. This chain connects TRBV4-1 to TRBJ1-1; D gene unclear. The germline CDR1 and CDR2 sequences are MGHRA and YSYEKL. V was cut by 4 bases and J by 0 bases, with 12 bases left in between. The CDR3 consists of 15 residues. The CDR3 spells CASSLERQMNTEAFF. The CDR3 coding sequence is TGCGCCAGCAGCCTCGAGCGGCAAATGAACACTGAAGCTTTCTTT.

The chain has TRBV2 and TRBJ2-3; TRBD2 might be the D (5 bases). There are 15 residues in the CDR3. Germline CDR1 and CDR2: SNHLY and FYNNEI. V dropped 3 bases and J dropped 8 bases, with 18 bases sitting between them. The CDR3 DNA follows: TGTGCCAGCAGTGATATGGGTGCCGTAGGGAGTACGCAGTATTTT. Amino acids: CASSDMGAVGSTQYF.

This rearrangement joins TRBV4-1 to TRBJ2-1; 8 bases agree with TRBD1. The germline V gene encodes CDR1 MGHRA and CDR2 YSYEKL. Trimming at V came to 3 bases and at J to 1 base, leaving 2 bases not matched to a gene. This CDR3 is 15 amino acids long. CDR3 residues: CASSQQGASYNEQFF. The CDR3 coding sequence is TGCGCCAGCAGCCAGCAGGGGGCTTCCTACAATGAGCAGTTCTTC.

The CDR3 protein is CASSELIIRLRTEAFF. Written as DNA, the CDR3 is TGTGCCAGCAGTGAACTAATAATCAGGTTGCGCACTGAAGCTTTCTTT. The genes are TRBV6-1 and TRBJ1-1; D unclear. V gave up 2 bases and J gave up 4 bases, with 17 bases separating them. Germline CDR1 reads MNHNS; CDR2 reads SASEGT. This CDR3 is 16 amino acids long.

About this clone: The sample contains more than one DNA sequence encoding this CDR3. This chain joins TRBV5-1 and TRBJ2-7, with 8 bases identical to TRBD1. V lost 0 bases to trimming and J lost 5 bases; unmatched junction nucleotides: 7. CDR3 length: 15 residues. Germline loops: CDR1 SGHRS, CDR2 YFSETQ. The CDR3 nucleotides are TGCGCCAGCAGCTTGGCGGACAGGGAAGTTGACGAGCAGTACTTC. Encoded protein: CASSLADREVDEQYF.

The gene calls are TRBV5-4 and TRBJ2-7; 8 bases agree with TRBD1. From germline, CDR1 is SGHNT and CDR2 YYREEE (reference sequence). CDR3 length equals 14 residues. After removal of 3 bases from V and 7 bases from J, the junction contained 9 bases not matched to a gene. The CDR3 loop is CASSSLTGAGEQYF. The CDR3 nucleotides are TGTGCCAGCAGCTCCCTGACAGGGGCAGGGGAGCAGTACTTC. The entire variable domain, with the rest obtained from reference TRBV5-4 and TRBJ2-7, is as follows: ETGVTQSPTHLIKTRGQQVTLRCSSQSGHNTVSWYQQALGQGPQFIFQYYREEENGRGNFPPRFSGLQFPNYSSELNVNALELDDSALYLCASSSLTGAGEQYFGPGTRLTVT.

The chain joins TRBV6-1 to TRBJ1-3, with TRBD1 as a possible D gene (5 bases). CDR1 MNHNS and CDR2 SASEGT come from the germline V gene. The germline V and J ends were trimmed by 1 base and 4 bases, with 17 bases remaining between them. The CDR3 covers 17 residues. This CDR3 reads CASSEVVLGGTGNTIYF. For the CDR3, the DNA is TGTGCCAGCAGTGAAGTAGTATTAGGAGGGACCGGAAACACCATATATTTT.

The rearrangement joins TRBV27 to TRBJ1-5; D call uncertain. Germline-derived CDR1 and CDR2 are MNHEY and SMNVEV (reference sequence). The V and J ends lost 6 bases and 1 base respectively, with 10 bases between them. The CDR3 has 14 amino acids. Written as DNA, the CDR3 is TGTGCCAGCAGCCCAGGACTAAGCAATCAGCCCCAGCATTTT. Encoded protein: CASSPGLSNQPQHF.

V is TRBV4-1 and J is TRBJ2-5; 10 bases map to TRBD2. With the DNA end fitting TRBJ2-7 better, the J assignment may be wrong. CDR3 length: 17 amino acids. Germline CDR1 reads MGHRA; CDR2 reads YSYEKL. Written as DNA, the CDR3 is TGCGCCAGCAGCCAAATGGGTGGACTAGCGGACCCCTACGAGCAGTACTTC. This sequence encodes CASSQMGGLADPYEQYF.

The DNA for the CDR3 is TGTGCCAGCAGTTTACAGGGGATCTCCTACGAGCAGTACTTC. Its protein is CASSLQGISYEQYF. The chain is built from TRBV27 and TRBJ2-7, with a possible D match to TRBD1 (6 bases). This CDR3 spans 14 amino acids. Between the trimmed V and J ends, which lost 2 bases and 0 bases, there was a span of 8 bases. The V gene's germline CDR1 is MNHEY and CDR2 SMNVEV (reference sequence).

This chain links TRBV5-1 with TRBJ2-6, with D uncertain. Trimming took off 0 bases at V and 0 bases at J, with 10 bases between the two ends. This CDR3 comprises 17 residues. The germline gives CDR1 SGHRS, CDR2 YFSETQ. CDR3 in DNA: TGCGCCAGCAGCTTGGCCGGCGGATACTCTGGGGCCAACGTCCTGACTTTC. Amino acids: CASSLAGGYSGANVLTF.

The chain has TRBV5-1 and TRBJ2-2, with TRBD2 matching over 9 bases. J was trimmed by 1 base and V by 4 bases; bases with no gene match: 2. The CDR3 is made up of 15 amino acids. Germline-derived CDR1 and CDR2 are SGHRS and YFSETQ. CDR3: CASSKAGGNTGELFF. CDR3 coding DNA: TGCGCCAGCAGCAAAGCGGGGGGGAACACCGGGGAGCTGTTTTTT. The full variable domain, completed using reference TRBV5-1 and TRBJ2-2, is KAGVTQTPRYLIKTRGQQVTLSCSPISGHRSVSWYQQTPGQGLQFLFEYFSETQRNKGNFPGRFSGRQFSNSRSEMNVSTLELGDSALYLCASSKAGGNTGELFFGEGSRLTVL.

The chain recombines TRBV28 with TRBJ1-5, with D tentatively TRBD1 (6 bases). The V gene's germline CDR1 is MDHEN and CDR2 SYDVKM. The CDR3 spans 15 residues. Deletions cut 7 bases from V and 4 bases from J, with 17 bases between. The CDR3 DNA reads TGTGCCAGCAAAGGGTTCTGGCAGGGGAATCAGCCCCAGCATTTT. Its protein product is CASKGFWQGNQPQHF.

This chain uses TRBV5-6 with TRBJ2-7; D remains ambiguous. Trimming stripped 1 base from V and 5 bases from J, with 19 bases between. The CDR3 sequence is 16 residues long. Germline-derived CDR1 and CDR2 are SGHDT and YYEEEE. The CDR3 here is CASSLLLFPALDEQYF. Written as DNA, the CDR3 is TGTGCCAGCAGCTTGCTTTTATTTCCCGCGTTAGACGAGCAGTACTTC. The variable domain in full, completed from reference TRBV5-6 and TRBJ2-7, reads DAGVTQSPTHLIKTRGQQVTLRCSPKSGHDTVSWYQQALGQGPQFIFQYYEEEERQRGNFPDRFSGHQFPNYSSELNVNALLLGDSALYLCASSLLLFPALDEQYFGPGTRLTVT.

The genes are TRBV6-6 and TRBJ1-1; the match to TRBD1 covers 8 bases. CDR1 and CDR2 from the germline V gene are MNHNY and SVGAGI (reference sequence). CDR3 length: 15 amino acids. The J segment lost 5 bases and the V segment lost 0 bases, leaving 5 bases of the junction unmatched. In DNA, the CDR3 is TGTGCCAGCAGTTACTCTGGGGACAGGTGGACTGAAGCTTTCTTT. Amino acids: CASSYSGDRWTEAFF.

The chain employs TRBV28 and TRBJ1-2; a weak D match, TRBD1 (6 bases). Trimming stripped 2 bases from V and 5 bases from J, with 15 bases between. CDR3 length: 15 amino acids. CDR1 MDHEN and CDR2 SYDVKM come from the germline V gene. As DNA, the CDR3 is TGTGCCAGCAGTTTAGGGGGCCCCGTGTTTTATGGCTACACCTTC. It yields the protein CASSLGGPVFYGYTF.

The chain has TRBV28 and TRBJ1-2; 7 nucleotides agree with TRBD1. Unmatched junction bases numbered 13, after V lost 5 bases and J lost 7 bases. The germline CDR1 and CDR2 sequences are MDHEN and SYDVKM. This CDR3 contains 15 residues. The CDR3 loop is CASSRTGAAYAGYTF. Written as DNA, the CDR3 is TGTGCCAGCAGTCGTACAGGGGCGGCTTATGCTGGCTACACCTTC.

This chain joins TRBV19 and TRBJ1-2; weak D call: TRBD1 (6 bases). V lost 5 bases to trimming and J lost 0 bases, with 13 bases between them. The CDR3 is 15 amino acids. Looked up from germline, CDR1 is LNHDA and CDR2 is SQIVND (reference sequence). CDR3 sequence: CASSHDRKANYGYTF. The CDR3 nucleotides read TGTGCCAGTAGTCATGACAGGAAAGCTAACTATGGCTACACCTTC.

The chain is built from TRBV7-3 and TRBJ2-3, with D perhaps TRBD2 (6 bases). The CDR3 has 14 amino acids. CDR1 and CDR2 (germline): SGHTA, FQGTGA. V was shortened by 5 bases and J by 2 bases, with 11 bases between the two germline ends. The CDR3 nucleotides read TGTGCCAGCAGCGTCGGCGGGACCACAGATACGCAGTATTTT. Its translation is CASSVGGTTDTQYF.

The V call is TRBV9, the J call TRBJ2-1; the match to TRBD2 covers 11 bases. The V and J ends lost 6 bases and 0 bases, in that order; junction bases with no gene match: 11. The CDR3 runs to 18 residues. Germline V gene data show CDR1 as SGDLS and CDR2 as YYNGEE. DNA of the CDR3: TGTGCCAGCATGGAGGCTAGCGGGGGGCAAAACTCCTACAATGAGCAGTTCTTC. Translation gives CASMEASGGQNSYNEQFF.

The V and J genes are TRBV2 and TRBJ1-1; D is possibly TRBD1 (5 bases). Germline lookup yields CDR1 SNHLY and CDR2 FYNNEI. The germline V and J ends were trimmed by 6 bases and 6 bases, with 17 bases remaining between them. The CDR3 contains 14 residues. The CDR3 region is CASRAAAGIAEAFF. CDR3 bases: TGTGCCAGCAGGGCGGCGGCAGGGATAGCTGAAGCTTTCTTT.

The chain carries TRBV29-1 and TRBJ1-2, with 11 positions matching TRBD1. The junction had 2 bases not matched to a gene; V was cut back by 7 bases and J by 1 base. The CDR3 contains 13 residues. Germline V gene lookup returns CDR1 SQVTM and CDR2 ANQGSEA. As DNA, the CDR3 is TGCAGCGGTGGGACAGGGGGTAACTATGGCTACACCTTC. Translating gives CSGGTGGNYGYTF.

This clone was observed a single time. The chain links TRBV6-5 to TRBJ1-5; TRBD1 is a possible D gene (6 bases). The CDR3 runs 15 residues. V lost 5 bases, J lost 3 bases, and 14 bases lay in between. The germline gives CDR1 MNHEY, CDR2 SVGAGI. The CDR3 nucleotides are TGTGCCAGCAGTAAAGATCCAGGGGCCAATCAGCCCCAGCATTTT. It specifies CASSKDPGANQPQHF.